These T cell receptor beta chains were read from a single sample in a study of blood T cells in healthy people across ages. Each CDR3 protein is one row after TCRdb ran MiXCR on the 5' RACE reads. This sample has around 1.5 million distinct CDR3 sequences; 40% to 50% occur once, and the top ten carry 7% to 9%. Sequencing was done on a sample of blood. These TCRs come from a woman under 30 in good health. CDR3s include the opening cysteine and the closing phenylalanine or tryptophan. D genes are given only for firm matches.

d_call: .; v_call: TRBV29-1; cdr3_aa: CSGGFSGSSYNEQFF
d_call: .; v_call: TRBV4-2; cdr3_aa: CASSHGQMVEQYF
d_call: .; v_call: TRBV25-1; cdr3_aa: CASSKQTGELFF
d_call: TRBD1; v_call: TRBV28; cdr3_aa: CASSSRDSNYEQYF
d_call: TRBD1; v_call: TRBV2; cdr3_aa: CARLPPGQGRYTF
d_call: TRBD2; v_call: TRBV9; cdr3_aa: CASGVAGAYSYNEQFF
d_call: TRBD1; v_call: TRBV14; cdr3_aa: CASSPKVTGGEQFF
d_call: .; v_call: TRBV2; cdr3_aa: CASSEGRQSSYEQYF
d_call: .; v_call: TRBV12-3/TRBV12-4; cdr3_aa: CATTGGGDGYTF
d_call: .; v_call: TRBV20-1; cdr3_aa: CSARGRASVTDTQYF
d_call: TRBD1; v_call: TRBV6-1; cdr3_aa: CASSGGQGLRTEAFF
d_call: .; v_call: TRBV12-3/TRBV12-4; cdr3_aa: CASRGGLGESSYNEQFF
d_call: .; v_call: TRBV27; cdr3_aa: CASSPGRRASWTQYF
d_call: .; v_call: TRBV2; cdr3_aa: CASLRDVNSNQPQHF
d_call: .; v_call: TRBV29-1; cdr3_aa: CSVEEGQKETQYF
d_call: TRBD2; v_call: TRBV12-3/TRBV12-4; cdr3_aa: CASSRTSPGLGSGQYF
d_call: .; v_call: TRBV6-1; cdr3_aa: CAGSDSGLYGYTF
d_call: TRBD2; v_call: TRBV4-1; cdr3_aa: CASSQESWREGFHNEQFF
d_call: .; v_call: TRBV6-1; cdr3_aa: CATAGHQTDTQYF
d_call: .; v_call: TRBV7-8; cdr3_aa: CASSFRGPSQETQYF
d_call: TRBD1; v_call: TRBV12-3/TRBV12-4; cdr3_aa: CASSPGQPRTTEAFF
d_call: TRBD1; v_call: TRBV28; cdr3_aa: CASSFPDRGPNGGYTF
d_call: .; v_call: TRBV4-1; cdr3_aa: CASTQEWIPTQSDEQFF
d_call: TRBD1; v_call: TRBV5-5; cdr3_aa: CASIRWDRNTGELFF
d_call: TRBD1; v_call: TRBV6-5; cdr3_aa: CASSYSGTVLATNEKLFF
d_call: .; v_call: TRBV12-3/TRBV12-4; cdr3_aa: CASSLSWQTIQYF
d_call: .; v_call: TRBV9; cdr3_aa: CASSPEGGGLYGYTF
d_call: .; v_call: TRBV2; cdr3_aa: CASSIPTRETQYF
d_call: .; v_call: TRBV20-1; cdr3_aa: CSAIFGREAEETQYF
d_call: .; v_call: TRBV20-1; cdr3_aa: CSASSQMNTEAFF
d_call: TRBD1; v_call: TRBV6-5; cdr3_aa: CASSFDREDPTNEKLFF
d_call: TRBD1; v_call: TRBV6-1; cdr3_aa: CASSRQDRGNTEAFF
d_call: TRBD1; v_call: TRBV27; cdr3_aa: CASSSEPGQNEKLFF
d_call: TRBD2; v_call: TRBV20-1; cdr3_aa: CSATPDWGGDTQYF
d_call: .; v_call: TRBV6-5; cdr3_aa: CASSYSRTVFYEQYF
d_call: .; v_call: TRBV6-1; cdr3_aa: CASSTRLVVADTQYF
d_call: TRBD2; v_call: TRBV20-1; cdr3_aa: CSAGLAAFNEQFF
d_call: TRBD2; v_call: TRBV9; cdr3_aa: CASSVVGGGALDTQYF
d_call: .; v_call: TRBV29-1; cdr3_aa: CSAFDTEAFF
d_call: .; v_call: TRBV7-9; cdr3_aa: CASRGTRVNSPLHF
d_call: TRBD1; v_call: TRBV20-1; cdr3_aa: CSARQGYNEQYF
d_call: .; v_call: TRBV5-5; cdr3_aa: CASSRGYSSYNEQYF
d_call: .; v_call: TRBV12-3/TRBV12-4; cdr3_aa: CASSFEWEKLFF
d_call: .; v_call: TRBV30; cdr3_aa: CAWNQDGSYEQYF
d_call: TRBD2; v_call: TRBV4-2; cdr3_aa: CASSPGTSGGLVAKNIQYF
d_call: .; v_call: TRBV5-1; cdr3_aa: CASSLAGGDETQYF
d_call: .; v_call: TRBV7-2; cdr3_aa: CASSLRQGSHEQYF
d_call: .; v_call: TRBV11-1; cdr3_aa: CASSPGSGLETQYF
d_call: TRBD1; v_call: TRBV27; cdr3_aa: CASSSQGAGSGELFF
d_call: TRBD1; v_call: TRBV9; cdr3_aa: CASSDPGQSYNEQFF
d_call: TRBD2; v_call: TRBV20-1; cdr3_aa: CSARAGGSTDTQYF
d_call: TRBD2; v_call: TRBV4-2; cdr3_aa: CTSNGGESPDTQYF
d_call: .; v_call: TRBV5-1; cdr3_aa: CASSSNLQGPYF
d_call: TRBD2; v_call: TRBV7-2; cdr3_aa: CASSFISGGDNEQFF
d_call: .; v_call: TRBV12-3/TRBV12-4; cdr3_aa: CASSTPEGAGYTF